This T cell receptor (beta chain) stems from a study of blood T cell repertoires in COVID-19. Sequenced by immunoSEQ multiplex PCR; TCRdb stores in-frame clones only, minus some. The sample records more than 200,000 clones, approximately 89% being singletons. During the 2 weeks before they entered the study, exposed participants had met someone with a PCR-confirmed or clinician-diagnosed COVID-19 case. This CDR3 region has 15 residues. The ends were cut back, 2 bases at V and 2 bases at J, with 11 bases in the middle. The germline V gene encodes CDR1 SEHNR and CDR2 FQNEAQ (reference sequence). This sequence joins TRBV7-9 and TRBJ2-3; D is perhaps TRBD2 (6 bases). Material: PBMCs or T cells enriched from blood (not recorded which). This sequence originates from a woman aged 25-40 years who had been exposed to COVID-19. The CDR3, as DNA: TGTGCCAGCAGCTTACAGCGGGCCTCCACAGATACGCAGTATTTT. Protein sequence: CASSLQRASTDTQYF. Variable domain in full (rest from reference TRBV7-9 and TRBJ2-3): DTGVSQNPRHKITKRGQNVTFRCDPISEHNRLYWYRQTLGQGPEFLTYFQNEAQLEKSRLLSDRFSAERPKGSFSTLEIQRTEQGDSAMYLCASSLQRASTDTQYFGPGTRLTVL.